These 7 T cell receptor beta chains share one sample of origin, sequenced in a study of sequential checkpoint blockade in melanoma. Sample treatment: randomized to nivolumab then ipilimumab (arm A) or the reverse (arm B). Assay used: immunoSEQ multiplex PCR; TCRdb lists only in-frame clones, some missing. The table records 6,000 or so clones, roughly 50% of them present only once. Sequencing was performed on CD8+ T cells sorted from blood (inferred from file names), taken from a patient given nivolumab and ipilimumab in sequence. The receptors were sampled from a human donor with melanoma.

The V call is TRBV27, the J call TRBJ2-5; no reliable D call. Germline V gene data show CDR1 as MNHEY and CDR2 as SMNVEV (reference sequence). The length of the CDR3 is 15 residues. V was clipped by 3 bases and J by 1 base, with 12 bases between them. The CDR3 region is CASSFYRSFQETQYF. In nucleotides, the CDR3 is TGTGCCAGCAGTTTTTATCGGAGCTTCCAAGAGACCCAGTACTTC.

The chain carries TRBV6-6 and TRBJ1-2; D is unresolved. V was cut by 5 bases and J by 5 bases, with 12 bases left in between. CDR1 is MNHNY and CDR2 is SVGAGI in the germline V gene (reference sequence). The CDR3 is 13 residues long. CDR3 residues: CASSGPNPYGYTF. The CDR3, as DNA: TGTGCCAGCAGTGGGCCCAACCCTTATGGCTACACCTTC.

In DNA form, the CDR3 reads TGTGCCAGCAGCCCAGTTGTGGACAGGGGCGAAAAACTGTTTTTT. Its protein is CASSPVVDRGEKLFF. The genes are TRBV9 and TRBJ1-4, with 9 bases that match TRBD1. CDR1 is SGDLS and CDR2 is YYNGEE in the germline V gene. This CDR3 has 15 residues. Germline trimming cut 4 bases from V and 8 bases from J; bases unmatched to any gene: 9.

The V call is TRBV6-5, the J call TRBJ2-5; the D gene is possibly TRBD2 (5 bases). Germline-derived CDR1 and CDR2 are MNHEY and SVGAGI. The CDR3 runs to 12 residues. V was shortened by 2 bases and J by 9 bases, with 10 bases between the two germline ends. The CDR3 DNA follows: TGTGCCAGCAGTTACGACGGGGTTGCCCAGTACTTC. It yields the protein CASSYDGVAQYF.

The table lists this clone with a count of one. This chain connects TRBV5-1 to TRBJ2-5; no firm D call. The CDR3 totals 13 residues. V lost 0 bases to trimming and J lost 5 bases, with 8 bases between them. The germline V gene has CDR1 SGHRS and CDR2 YFSETQ. The CDR3 nucleotides read TGCGCCAGCAGCTTGGCCGGTATGGAGACCCAGTACTTC. Amino acids: CASSLAGMETQYF.

The chain carries TRBV7-9 and TRBJ2-1; perhaps TRBD1 as D (6 bases). The germline CDR1 and CDR2 sequences are SEHNR and FQNEAQ (reference sequence). Between the trimmed V and J ends, which lost 4 bases and 2 bases, there was a span of 12 bases. The CDR3 contains 15 residues. The CDR3 DNA reads TGTGCCAGCAGCTCCTCAGGGGAACCCTACAATGAGCAGTTCTTC. Its translation: CASSSSGEPYNEQFF.

On this clone itself: A far larger clone is only one base removed, so a read error is likely. The J gene is TRBJ2-5, the V gene TRBV11-2; D is undetermined. The CDR3 extends over 16 amino acids. Trimming shortened V by 0 bases and J by 1 base, and 12 bases separated the two germline ends. The germline V gene encodes CDR1 SGHAT and CDR2 FQNNGV. CDR3 sequence (DNA): TGTGCCAGCAGCTTAGAATCGGAGCCGGGCCAAGAGACCCAGTACTTC. Protein product: CASSLESEPGQETQYF.